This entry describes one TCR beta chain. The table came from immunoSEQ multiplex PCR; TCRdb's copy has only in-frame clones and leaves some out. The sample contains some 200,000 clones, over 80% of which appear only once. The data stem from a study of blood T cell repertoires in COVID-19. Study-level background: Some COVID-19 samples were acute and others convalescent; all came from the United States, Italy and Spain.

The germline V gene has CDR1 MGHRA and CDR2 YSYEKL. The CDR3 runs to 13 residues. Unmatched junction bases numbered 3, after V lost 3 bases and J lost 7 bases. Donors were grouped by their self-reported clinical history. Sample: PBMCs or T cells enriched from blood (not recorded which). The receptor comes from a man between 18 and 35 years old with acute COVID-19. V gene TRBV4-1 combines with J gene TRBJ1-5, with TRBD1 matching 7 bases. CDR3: CASSQNRGQPQHF. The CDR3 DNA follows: TGCGCCAGCAGCCAGAACAGGGGCCAGCCCCAGCATTTT.